This is a list of T cell receptor beta chains from one sample in a study of T cells in Graves' hyperthyroidism and ophthalmopathy. MiXCR, applied by TCRdb to the multiplex PCR reads, yields one record per CDR3 protein. Of approximately 560,000 distinct CDR3 sequences listed, 15% to 19% are singletons. Sequenced input: blood. Receptors were obtained from a woman aged 25-40 years with Graves' hyperthyroidism. The CDR3 runs from the conserved cysteine through the conserved F or W. D genes are given only for firm matches. Size is stated for part of the rows, as once, few or many counts, or as a class when the clone is expanded.

CDR3nt,CDR3aa,abundance,j_gene,d_gene,v_gene
TGCGCCAGCAGCGAAGGGGGCGAGGATGAGCAGTTCTTC,CASSEGGEDEQFF,many,TRBJ2-1,TRBD1,TRBV10-1
TGTGCCAGCAGCAACCGGGACGGCGAGTTCTTC,CASSNRDGEFF,NA,TRBJ2-1,NA,TRBV11-2
TGTGCCAGCTCACCGGGCTTTAGCGGAGACCTCACAGATAGGCAGTATTTT,CASSPGFSGDLTDRQYF,NA,TRBJ2-3,NA,TRBV18
TGTGCCAGCAGCCAATTTCCAGATACGCAGTATTTT,CASSQFPDTQYF,NA,TRBJ2-3,NA,TRBV3-1
TGTGCCAGCAGCCTAGGGGGAGATGGTTACATTCAGTACTTC,CASSLGGDGYIQYF,many,TRBJ2-4,NA,TRBV3-1
TGCAGCGTGGAGCAGACTAGCGGGAGTTCGTACGAGCAGTACTTC,CSVEQTSGSSYEQYF,NA,TRBJ2-7,TRBD2,TRBV29-1
TGTGCCAGCAGTGGCGGGGGTATTAACACTGAAGCTTTCTTT,CASSGGGINTEAFF,few,TRBJ1-1,NA,TRBV27
TGTGCCAGCAGCTTAAGCGGGAGAGTATATGAGACCCAGTACTTC,CASSLSGRVYETQYF,many,TRBJ2-5,TRBD2,TRBV13
TGTGCCAGCAGTTCCCGTAGGACAGGGGAAGAGACCCAGTACTTC,CASSSRRTGEETQYF,many,TRBJ2-5,TRBD1,TRBV27
TGTGCCAGCAGAGAGTCGGACGCGGGACAGGGTATCAATGAGCAGTTCTTC,CASRESDAGQGINEQFF,many,TRBJ2-1,TRBD1,TRBV27
TGCAGTGCTAGGGGTCCTCAGGAGCAGTTCTTC,CSARGPQEQFF,many,TRBJ2-1,NA,TRBV20-1
TGTGCCAGCAGTTTACAGATGAGCATGAACACTGAAGCTTTCTTT,CASSLQMSMNTEAFF,NA,TRBJ1-1,NA,TRBV28
TGTGCCAGCAGCGGAAGTGCTGGGGCCAACGTCCTGACTTTC,CASSGSAGANVLTF,few,TRBJ2-6,NA,TRBV9
TGTGCCAGTAGTATGGAGAACCCGGCGGGCTACACCTTC,CASSMENPAGYTF,once,TRBJ1-2,NA,TRBV19
TGTGCCAGCGATAAAATTCCGGGTGCCGGCGATGAGCAGTTCTTC,CASDKIPGAGDEQFF,few,TRBJ2-1,NA,TRBV12-3/TRBV12-4
TGTGCCAGCAGCTATCGAGGCGGCGGCTACACCTTC,CASSYRGGGYTF,many,TRBJ1-2,NA,TRBV11-3
TGTGCCAGCAGTACATCTGGCGGAGCCCACAATGAGCAGTTCTTC,CASSTSGGAHNEQFF,many,TRBJ2-1,NA,TRBV6-2/TRBV6-3
TGTGCCAGCAGCCAAGATTTAGCGGGACAGCGTACCAATGAGCAGTTCTTC,CASSQDLAGQRTNEQFF,many,TRBJ2-1,NA,TRBV3-1
TGTGCCAGCAGCCCGCGGACTAGCGGAGCCCCCAGCAATGAGCAGTTCTTC,CASSPRTSGAPSNEQFF,many,TRBJ2-1,TRBD2,TRBV7-9
TGTGCCAGCAGCCCCTGGGTAGGGGGAATCGGGGAGCTGTTTTTT,CASSPWVGGIGELFF,NA,TRBJ2-2,NA,TRBV14
TGTGCTAGTGGTTTCGGCGGGTCCGAGCAGTTCTTC,CASGFGGSEQFF,many,TRBJ2-1,NA,TRBV12-5
TGTGCCACCAGCGGAAGTGGGGTGGCCTACGAGCAGTACTTC,CATSGSGVAYEQYF,NA,TRBJ2-7,NA,TRBV15
TGTGCCAGCAGTGAAGAAACCGGGACAGGGATCCGGGGTAGCAATCAGCCCCAGCATTTT,CASSEETGTGIRGSNQPQHF,many,TRBJ1-5,TRBD1,TRBV6-1
TGTGCCAGCAGTGCCCCCCCCTACGGGAGGGCCGGAGAGACCCAGTACTTC,CASSAPPYGRAGETQYF,NA,TRBJ2-5,TRBD2,TRBV2
TGTGCCAGCAGTTTAAGAGGCGGGACCGCCTACAAAAACATTCAGTACTTC,CASSLRGGTAYKNIQYF,NA,TRBJ2-4,NA,TRBV12-3/TRBV12-4
TGTGCCACCGAAGGGGGGGGGGGTCAGCCCCAGCATTTT,CATEGGGGQPQHF,many,TRBJ1-5,NA,TRBV2
TGTGCCAGCACCGTGGGGCCGGGACTGCGCACAGGTACGCAGTATTTT,CASTVGPGLRTGTQYF,NA,TRBJ2-3,NA,TRBV7-2
TGTGCCAGCAGTGCACGGGGGAGCTCCTACAATGAGCAGTTCTTC,CASSARGSSYNEQFF,few,TRBJ2-1,NA,TRBV28
TGTGCCAGCAGCCAATCACGGGCCGGGGAGCTGTTTTTT,CASSQSRAGELFF,many,TRBJ2-2,NA,TRBV12-3/TRBV12-4
TGTGCCATCGGGCAGAATAGCAATCAGCCCCAGCATTTT,CAIGQNSNQPQHF,NA,TRBJ1-5,NA,TRBV19